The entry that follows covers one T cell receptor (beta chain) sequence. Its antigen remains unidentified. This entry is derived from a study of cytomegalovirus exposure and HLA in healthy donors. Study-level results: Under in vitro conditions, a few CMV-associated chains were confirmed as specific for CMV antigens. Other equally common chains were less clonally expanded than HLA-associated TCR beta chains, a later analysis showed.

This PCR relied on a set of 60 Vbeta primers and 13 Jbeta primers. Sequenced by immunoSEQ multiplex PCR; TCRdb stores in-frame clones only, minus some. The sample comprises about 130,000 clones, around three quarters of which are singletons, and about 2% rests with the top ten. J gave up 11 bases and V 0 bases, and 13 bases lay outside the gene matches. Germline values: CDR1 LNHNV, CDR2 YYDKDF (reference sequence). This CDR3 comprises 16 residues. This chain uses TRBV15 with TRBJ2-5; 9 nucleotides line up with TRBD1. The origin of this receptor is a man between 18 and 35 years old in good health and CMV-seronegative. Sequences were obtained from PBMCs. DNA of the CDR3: TGTGCCACCAGCAGAGATCAGGGGACAGGGCAAGGGGAGCAGTACTTC. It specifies CATSRDQGTGQGEQYF.